This passage covers 20 T cell receptor beta chains from one sample sequenced in a study of regulatory T cells in long-lasting Graves disease. The sample's time point: persistent/refractory GD, antithyroid drugs over 5 years with positive TRAb. The TCR library was prepared using RNA isolated from PBMCs. Relying on iRepertoire HTBI primers and Arm-PCR of CDR3 regions, the team built TCR beta libraries. TCRdb re-analysed the multiplex PCR reads in MiXCR, keeping a single row per CDR3 protein. Of approximately 470,000 distinct CDR3 sequences listed, 20% were seen once; the top ten hold approximately 8%. The material was peripheral blood mononuclear cells (PBMCs), obtained when the disease was refractory, from a patient treated with antithyroid drugs. The source is a female donor with Graves disease.

This chain connects TRBV27 to TRBJ2-7; a weak D match, TRBD2 (6 bases). Trimming left V 3 bases short and J 4 bases short, with 13 bases between. Germline lookup yields CDR1 MNHEY and CDR2 SMNVEV (reference sequence). The CDR3 length is 14 residues. The chain's CDR3 is CASSFRGSDYEQYF. CDR3 bases: TGTGCCAGCAGTTTCCGGGGGAGTGATTACGAGCAGTACTTC.

This clonotype was picked up a small number of times. The CDR3 is CASSIPAGQGPESSYEQYF. CDR3 coding DNA: TGTGCCAGCAGCATCCCAGCTGGACAGGGGCCCGAAAGCTCCTACGAGCAGTACTTC. The chain combines TRBV9 with TRBJ2-7; TRBD1 agrees at 9 bases. The length of the CDR3 is 19 residues. V lost 4 bases, J lost 0 bases, and 17 bases stayed unmatched. The germline gives CDR1 SGDLS, CDR2 YYNGEE.

This clonotype has a count of ten or more. The V call is TRBV28, the J call TRBJ2-2, with D maybe TRBD2 (6 bases). The CDR3 consists of 15 residues. The germline V gene has CDR1 MDHEN and CDR2 SYDVKM. Between the trimmed V and J ends, which lost 4 bases and 6 bases, there was a span of 15 bases. CDR3 region: CASSSLARLAGELFF. The CDR3, as DNA: TGTGCCAGCAGTTCACTAGCACGTTTGGCCGGGGAGCTGTTTTTT. The full variable domain, completed using reference TRBV28 and TRBJ2-2, is DVKVTQSSRYLVKRTGEKVFLECVQDMDHENMFWYRQDPGLGLRLIYFSYDVKMKEKGDIPEGYSVSREKKERFSLILESASTNQTSMYLCASSSLARLAGELFFGEGSRLTVL.

As to this clonotype: The CDR3 end shows no conserved phenylalanine or tryptophan, and so a read error is likely. The V gene is TRBV15, the J gene TRBJ1-6; D may be TRBD1 (6 bases). Germline CDR1 LNHNV, CDR2 YYDKDF (reference sequence). The CDR3 totals 17 residues. V was shortened by 1 base and J by 8 bases, with 18 bases between the two germline ends. In DNA form, the CDR3 reads TGTGCCACCAGCAGAGGTCACAGGGACTATAGGGATTCACCCCTCCACCTT. As protein: CATSRGHRDYRDSPLHL.

The chain links TRBV6-1 to TRBJ1-5; 8 bases agree with TRBD1. CDR1 is MNHNS and CDR2 is SASEGT in the germline V gene. The CDR3 is 15 amino acids. The junction had 2 bases not matched to a gene; V was cut back by 3 bases and J by 1 base. The CDR3 loop reads CASSDRGRSNQPQHF. In nucleotides, the CDR3 is TGTGCCAGCAGTGACAGGGGGCGAAGCAATCAGCCCCAGCATTTT.

This chain joins TRBV7-3 and TRBJ2-2, with 8 bases that match TRBD2. The germline gives CDR1 SGHTA, CDR2 FQGTGA. This CDR3 has 15 amino acids. J gave up 5 bases and V 6 bases, and 8 bases lay outside the gene matches. The CDR3 spells CASSPWREATGELFF. CDR3 DNA: TGTGCCAGCAGTCCCTGGCGGGAGGCTACCGGGGAGCTGTTTTTT.

Points on this clonotype: With a far larger clone one base away, a read error is the likely cause. Without the conserved terminal phenylalanine or tryptophan, this CDR3 likely stems from a read error. V and J are TRBV11-2 and TRBJ1-2; no reliable D call. The V gene's germline CDR1 is SGHAT and CDR2 FQNNGV. Deletions cut 6 bases from V and 4 bases from J, with 12 bases between. The CDR3 runs 13 residues. The CDR3 nucleotides read TGTGCCAGCAGTCCCACAGCGTTCTATGGCTACACCCTC. Protein product: CASSPTAFYGYTL.

The chain employs TRBV19 and TRBJ1-6; D perhaps matches TRBD1 (5 bases). The CDR3 consists of 14 residues. The germline CDR1 and CDR2 sequences are LNHDA and SQIVND (reference sequence). Trimming removed 3 bases from V and 11 bases from J, with 14 bases in between. This chain's CDR3 is CASSIRGRETPLHF. The CDR3 DNA is TGTGCCAGTAGTATCCGGGGGAGGGAGACACCCCTCCACTTT.

This clonotype was recorded at least ten times. The rearrangement uses TRBV27 and TRBJ2-7; 7 bases align to TRBD2. CDR3 length equals 13 residues. Germline V gene sequence: CDR1 MNHEY, CDR2 SMNVEV (reference sequence). Trimming removed 4 bases from V and 5 bases from J; junction bases left unmatched: 5. Here the CDR3 DNA reads TGTGCCAGCAGTTGGGCGGGAGACGACGAGCAGTACTTC. The encoded protein is CASSWAGDDEQYF.

At least ten counts were recorded for this clonotype. The CDR3 bases are TGCAGTGCCAGGCGCGGGGGGGGCGGGACATCGGAGACCCAGTACTTC. Protein product: CSARRGGGGTSETQYF. J is TRBJ2-5 and V is TRBV20-1; TRBD2 aligns across 9 bases. In germline, CDR1 is DFQATT, CDR2 SNEGSKA (reference sequence). There are 16 residues in the CDR3. V lost 6 bases to trimming and J lost 5 bases; unmatched junction nucleotides: 16.

The V gene is TRBV29-1, the J gene TRBJ2-4, with D possibly TRBD2 on 7 matching bases. Germline V gene lookup returns CDR1 SQVTM and CDR2 ANQGSEA. This CDR3 comprises 12 residues. In DNA, the CDR3 is TGCGGAGGCGGGGGCGCCAAAAACATTCAGTACTTC. It translates to CGGGGAKNIQYF.

J is TRBJ1-6 and V is TRBV7-9; D ambiguous. The CDR3 covers 14 residues. CDR1 is SEHNR, CDR2 FQNEAQ, per germline (reference sequence). V gave up 7 bases and J gave up 8 bases, with 15 bases separating them. CDR3 in amino acids: CASTEGRRDSPLHF. Here the CDR3 DNA reads TGTGCCAGCACCGAAGGGCGGAGGGATTCACCCCTCCACTTT.

The table lists this clonotype with many counts. CDR3 loop: CASSEARLNTEAFF. CDR3 sequence (DNA): TGTGCCAGCAGTGAAGCTCGGCTGAACACTGAAGCTTTCTTT. The chain joins TRBV2 to TRBJ1-1; no definite D call. Between the trimmed V and J ends, which lost 0 bases and 0 bases, there was a span of 5 bases. Germline V lookup: CDR1 SNHLY, CDR2 FYNNEI. The CDR3 sequence is 14 residues long.

This clonotype was counted only a few times. V and J are TRBV6-5 and TRBJ2-3; TRBD2 matches 11 bases. V gave up 2 bases and J gave up 7 bases; unmatched junction bases: 5. CDR1 and CDR2 from the germline V gene are MNHEY and SVGAGI. The length of the CDR3 is 15 residues. CDR3 DNA: TGTGCCAGCAGTTACCTAGCGGGAGGTGCGAATACGCAGTATTTT. It translates to CASSYLAGGANTQYF.

This clonotype came up a few times. The chain recombines TRBV5-4 with TRBJ2-7; TRBD2 might be the D (6 bases). The CDR3 length is 13 residues. V lost 6 bases, J lost 2 bases, and 12 bases lay in between. CDR1 and CDR2 from the germline V gene are SGHNT and YYREEE (reference sequence). The CDR3 DNA reads TGTGCCAGCAACGTGGCGGGGACCTACGAGCAGTACTTC. Protein: CASNVAGTYEQYF.

This clonotype was recorded many times. J is TRBJ2-5 and V is TRBV27, with 15 bases matching TRBD2. CDR1 MNHEY and CDR2 SMNVEV come from the germline V gene (reference sequence). CDR3 length: 16 residues. Losses at the gene ends were 4 bases for V and 4 bases for J; bases not matched to a gene: 4. As DNA, the CDR3 is TGTGCCAGCAGTTCAATGGGACTAGCGGGGGGAGAGACCCAGTACTTC. Translated, it gives CASSSMGLAGGETQYF.

This chain uses TRBV11-3 with TRBJ1-6, with TRBD1 matching 7 bases. This CDR3 is 17 amino acids long. Germline CDR1 SGHNT, CDR2 YENEEA. J lost 8 bases, V lost 0 bases, and 10 bases had no gene match. The CDR3 DNA is TGTGCCAGCAGCTTAGATGGGACAGTTATTTTGTATTCACCCCTCCACTTT. As protein: CASSLDGTVILYSPLHF. The complete variable domain, with remaining parts taken from reference TRBV11-3 and TRBJ1-6, reads EAGVVQSPRYKIIEKKQPVAFWCNPISGHNTLYWYLQNLGQGPELLIRYENEEAVDDSQLPKDRFSAERLKGVDSTLKIQPAELGDSAVYLCASSLDGTVILYSPLHFGNGTRLTVT.

The V gene is TRBV25-1, the J gene TRBJ2-7; 9 bases are shared with TRBD1. Germline CDR1 MGHDK, CDR2 SYGVNS. Trimming took 5 bases from V and 4 from J; bases not matched to a gene: 9. The CDR3 extends over 15 amino acids. The CDR3 spells CASSPPVGQGYEQYF. CDR3 DNA: TGTGCCAGCAGTCCTCCCGTCGGACAGGGGTACGAGCAGTACTTC.

This clonotype occurred a few times. This chain links TRBV27 with TRBJ2-7; tentative D call: TRBD1 (6 bases). CDR1 and CDR2 from the germline V gene are MNHEY and SMNVEV (reference sequence). Trimming left V 5 bases short and J 7 bases short, with 21 bases between. The CDR3 consists of 15 residues. The CDR3 is CASSIIPPGHQEQYF. In DNA, the CDR3 is TGTGCCAGCAGTATCATCCCGCCGGGACACCAGGAGCAGTACTTC.

There are a few counts of this clonotype. This rearrangement joins TRBV19 to TRBJ2-7, with a weak D call TRBD2 (6 bases). CDR1 is LNHDA, CDR2 SQIVND, per germline (reference sequence). With 5 bases removed from V and 2 bases from J, the gap between germline ends came to 19 bases. This CDR3 region has 16 residues. CDR3 DNA: TGTGCCAGTAGTCCCCCAGTCGGCGGGAAAGCCTACGAGCAGTACTTC. It encodes CASSPPVGGKAYEQYF.